This T cell receptor beta chain was found in a study of blood T cell repertoires in COVID-19. The length of the CDR3 is 15 residues. Between the trimmed V and J ends, which lost 0 bases and 2 bases, there was a span of 10 bases. Germline lookup yields CDR1 SNHLY and CDR2 FYNNEI. Some clones are missing from TCRdb's copy, which holds only in-frame ones; the method was immunoSEQ multiplex PCR. The profile shows almost 350,000 clones, about 92% of them singletons. Sequencing used peripheral blood. The chain has TRBV2 and TRBJ1-2; tentatively, D is TRBD1 (5 bases). The TCR was taken from a woman in her fifties or sixties with COVID-19, enrolled during active disease. The CDR3: CASSEAGAGNYGYTF. The CDR3 DNA sequence: TGTGCCAGCAGTGAAGCAGGCGCAGGGAACTATGGCTACACCTTC.